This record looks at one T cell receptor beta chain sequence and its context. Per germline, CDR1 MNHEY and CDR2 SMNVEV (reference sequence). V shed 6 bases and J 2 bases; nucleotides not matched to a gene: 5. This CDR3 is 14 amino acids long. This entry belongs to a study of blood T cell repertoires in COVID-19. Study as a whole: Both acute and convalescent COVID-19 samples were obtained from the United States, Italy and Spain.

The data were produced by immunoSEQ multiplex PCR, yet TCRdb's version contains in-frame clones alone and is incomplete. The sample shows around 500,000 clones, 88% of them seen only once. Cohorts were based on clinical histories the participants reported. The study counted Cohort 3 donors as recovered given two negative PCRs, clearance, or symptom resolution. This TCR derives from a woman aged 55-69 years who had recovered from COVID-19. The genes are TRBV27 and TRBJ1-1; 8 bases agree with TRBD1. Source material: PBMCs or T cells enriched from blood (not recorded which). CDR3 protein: CASRTGQGNTEAFF. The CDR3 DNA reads TGTGCCAGCAGGACCGGACAGGGCAACACTGAAGCTTTCTTT.